This T cell receptor (beta chain) was documented in a study of vaccination and CD4 T cells after COVID-19. Study summary: Stimulation of the cells used overlapping spike peptide pools from SARS-CoV-2 and from the common cold coronaviruses HCoV-NL63, HCoV-OC43 and HCoV-229E.

Cultured CD4+ T-cell DNA underwent Oncomine TCR Beta short-read sequencing. Genomic DNA extraction was carried out from cultured CD4+ T cells. Via MiXCR, TCRdb re-called the PCR reads, giving one row per CDR3 protein. Among 6,500 or so distinct CDR3 sequences listed, roughly 30% were seen once. Overall study results and limits: The study found that a median roughly 89% of reactive clones in convalescent patients appeared only post-vaccination.

Per the germline V gene, CDR1 is DFQATT and CDR2 is SNEGSKA (reference sequence). V shed 3 bases and J shed 8 bases, with 13 bases lying between them. The CDR3 totals 12 residues. This clonotype was observed a few times. No antigen is known for it. Noted treatment: approximately 10-day PBMC culture with coronavirus spike peptide pools or control peptides (ViraFEST assay). The unexposed donor provided CD4+ T cells, which were taken before the COVID-19 pandemic (2011-2018). With peptide pools, ViraFEST first expanded antigen-specific T cells and afterwards sequenced their TCRs. The medium had half its volume replaced with fresh IL-2 medium on days 3 and 7.

This chain joins TRBV20-1 and TRBJ1-2; weak D call: TRBD1 (5 bases). The receptor was derived from a human donor in good health. Sequencing was performed on CD4+ T cells from blood, cultured in vitro. This CDR3 is CSARVVGDGYTF. Written as DNA, the CDR3 is TGCAGTGCTAGGGTCGTGGGGGACGGCTACACCTTC.